This T cell receptor beta chain was found in a study of blood T cell repertoires in COVID-19. About the study: COVID-19 samples, acute and convalescent, were from the United States, Italy and Spain. The analysed material was cDNA or gDNA that came from T cells, B-cell-depleted T cells, or PBMCs.

Per the original data handling: By means of reference gene primer amplification, nucleated cell counts were estimated. The table came from immunoSEQ multiplex PCR; TCRdb's copy has only in-frame clones and leaves some out. D and trimming were read from the DNA, whereas the V and J calls and clone size are those reported in that table. The data hold roughly 200,000 clones, with around 89% observed a single time. This clone was seen only once. The receptor was isolated from a man between 65 and 85 years old with acute or convalescent COVID-19. Sample: peripheral blood.

The CDR3 sequence: CASIDDRNTGELFF. The DNA of the CDR3 is TGTGCCAGCATCGATGACAGGAACACCGGGGAGCTGTTTTTT. The rearrangement uses TRBV7-6 and TRBJ2-2; possibly TRBD1 for D (5 bases). The germline CDR1 and CDR2 sequences are SGHVS and FNYEAQ. V lost 7 bases and J 1 base, leaving 10 bases between the germline ends. This CDR3 comprises 14 residues.